Below, 14 T cell receptor beta chains from the same sample are listed, as sequenced in a study of cytotoxic CD8 clonotypes in ibrutinib-treated CLL. The protocol was immunoSEQ multiplex PCR, while the TCRdb copy is restricted to in-frame clones and leaves out a portion. The table includes fewer than 35,000 clones, roughly three quarters detected once. Sequenced material: PBMCs, taken before ibrutinib treatment. The receptors derive from a human donor with chronic lymphocytic leukemia.

This chain uses TRBV20-1 with TRBJ1-1; a possible D gene is TRBD1 (5 bases). This CDR3 is 11 amino acids long. Per germline, CDR1 DFQATT and CDR2 SNEGSKA (reference sequence). V lost 6 bases, J lost 11 bases, and 16 bases lay in between. The CDR3 sequence is CSAPDSTGAFF. The CDR3 DNA reads as TGCAGTGCCCCCGACAGCACCGGGGCTTTCTTT.

The chain is built from TRBV7-2 and TRBJ2-3; TRBD1 agrees at 8 bases. This CDR3 contains 15 residues. V was pared by 4 bases and J by 0 bases, with 3 bases of the junction left unmatched. Germline V gene lookup returns CDR1 SGHTA and CDR2 FQGNSA. CDR3 protein: CASSSGQVSTDTQYF. As DNA, the CDR3 is TGTGCCAGCAGCTCGGGACAGGTTAGCACAGATACGCAGTATTTT.

This clone was recorded only once. The chain carries TRBV2 and TRBJ1-2; D not certain. The CDR3 consists of 12 residues. The germline V gene encodes CDR1 SNHLY and CDR2 FYNNEI. The germline V and J ends were trimmed by 5 bases and 6 bases, with 10 bases remaining between them. The CDR3 nucleotides are TGTGCCAGCAGTTACGGCGCAGATGGCTACACCTTC. It encodes CASSYGADGYTF.

By proportion, this clone is medium-sized. This chain links TRBV19 with TRBJ2-7; the match to TRBD1 covers 8 bases. The V gene's germline CDR1 is LNHDA and CDR2 SQIVND (reference sequence). With 6 bases clipped from V and 5 bases from J, the junction kept 9 bases outside the gene matches. The CDR3 extends over 14 amino acids. CDR3 nucleotides: TGTGCCAGTAGAACCGGGACAGGAGTCGACGAGCAGTACTTC. Translation: CASRTGTGVDEQYF.

In DNA form, the CDR3 reads TGCAGTGCTAGTAATTACGAGCAGTACTTC. As protein: CSASNYEQYF. The V and J genes are TRBV20-1 and TRBJ2-7; D not resolved. The CDR3 has 10 amino acids. Germline values: CDR1 DFQATT, CDR2 SNEGSKA (reference sequence). V lost 3 bases, J lost 4 bases, and 4 bases lay in between.

The gene calls are TRBV7-2 and TRBJ2-7, with TRBD2 matching over 9 bases. Germline values: CDR1 SGHTA, CDR2 FQGNSA. The CDR3 contains 14 residues. V shed 5 bases and J 2 bases; nucleotides not matched to a gene: 4. CDR3 in amino acids: CASSPAGGPYEQYF. CDR3 nucleotides: TGTGCCAGCAGCCCGGCGGGGGGGCCCTACGAGCAGTACTTC.

This chain joins TRBV7-2 and TRBJ1-2; perhaps TRBD1 as D (6 bases). This CDR3 contains 15 residues. Trimming pared 1 base from V and 5 bases from J, leaving 14 bases between. Germline CDR1 reads SGHTA; CDR2 reads FQGNSA. The CDR3 nucleotides are TGTGCCAGCAGCTTAGAAGCCGGGGGCGGTTATGGCTACACCTTC. The encoded protein is CASSLEAGGGYGYTF.

The CDR3 loop is CASSWAPQGHLSYEQYF. The CDR3 nucleotides are TGCGCCAGCAGCTGGGCTCCACAGGGCCACCTTTCCTACGAGCAGTACTTC. The rearrangement links TRBV5-1 to TRBJ2-7; D is possibly TRBD1 (6 bases). V was clipped by 3 bases and J by 1 base, with 20 bases between them. CDR3 length: 17 amino acids. CDR1 SGHRS and CDR2 YFSETQ come from the germline V gene.

This chain links TRBV19 with TRBJ1-5, with D possibly matching TRBD1 (5 bases). The germline V gene has CDR1 LNHDA and CDR2 SQIVND (reference sequence). The CDR3 totals 16 residues. Between the trimmed V and J ends, which lost 5 bases and 1 base, there was a span of 15 bases. The CDR3 loop reads CASSPGTTGSNQPQHF. DNA of the CDR3: TGTGCCAGTAGTCCCGGGACGACGGGCAGCAATCAGCCCCAGCATTTT.

V and J are TRBV15 and TRBJ2-3; no firm D call. Germline assignment: CDR1 LNHNV and CDR2 YYDKDF (reference sequence). The CDR3 length is 16 residues. Trimming took off 0 bases at V and 2 bases at J, with 12 bases between the two ends. This CDR3 is CATSRDWNRDTDTQYF. The CDR3 DNA reads TGTGCCACCAGCAGAGATTGGAACAGAGACACAGATACGCAGTATTTT. Using reference TRBV15 and TRBJ2-3 for the parts outside the CDR3, the full variable domain is DAMVIQNPRYQVTQFGKPVTLSCSQTLNHNVMYWYQQKSSQAPKLLFHYYDKDFNNEADTPDNFQSRRPNTSFCFLDIRSPGLGDTAMYLCATSRDWNRDTDTQYFGPGTRLTVL.

This CDR3 is CASGLAMMSHTSYEQYF. The CDR3 nucleotides read TGTGCTAGTGGTTTGGCAATGATGAGTCACACGTCCTACGAGCAGTACTTC. The chain couples TRBV12-5 to TRBJ2-7; D unresolved. This CDR3 contains 17 residues. V lost 1 base and J 1 base, leaving 17 bases between the germline ends. Germline V gene data show CDR1 as LGHNT and CDR2 as FRNRAP.

This clone is medium-sized (0.01 to 0.1%) by share. J is TRBJ1-2 and V is TRBV15; D unresolved. The CDR3 runs to 14 residues. Germline lookup yields CDR1 LNHNV and CDR2 YYDKDF (reference sequence). V was shortened by 6 bases and J by 4 bases, with 15 bases between the two germline ends. The CDR3 DNA sequence: TGTGCCACCAGGGAGCCCGGGGATCCCTATGGCTACACCTTC. It codes for CATREPGDPYGYTF.

This sequence joins TRBV19 and TRBJ2-3, with 7 bases that match TRBD2. Germline V lookup: CDR1 LNHDA, CDR2 SQIVND (reference sequence). CDR3 length equals 15 residues. Germline trimming cut 5 bases from V and 0 bases from J; bases unmatched to any gene: 5. CDR3 DNA sequence: TGTGCCAGTAGTGGGCTAGCGGTAAGCACAGATACGCAGTATTTT. The encoded protein is CASSGLAVSTDTQYF.

This clone has only a few counts. The J gene is TRBJ2-7, the V gene TRBV28; tentative D call: TRBD1 (5 bases). CDR1 and CDR2 (germline): MDHEN, SYDVKM. The CDR3 is 11 amino acids. Trimming took 7 bases from V and 12 from J, leaving 16 bases between them. CDR3 DNA sequence: TGTGCCAGCACCCAGGCCCAGGGAAGGTACTTC. It codes for CASTQAQGRYF.